This T cell receptor (beta chain) was retrieved from a study of T cells in Graves' hyperthyroidism and ophthalmopathy. The V gene lost 7 bases and the J gene lost 4 bases, with 13 bases spanning the gap. CDR1 SQVTM and CDR2 ANQGSEA come from the germline V gene. This CDR3 is built from 12 residues. Ten or more counts support this clonotype. Calling Graves' hyperthyroidism stable meant ophthalmopathy did not progress within 18 months. Amplification of TCR beta CDR3 regions was performed using RNA transcripts as template. HTBI primers were used for first-round RT-PCR of the TCR CDR3. TCRdb reprocessed the multiplex PCR reads with MiXCR, giving one entry per CDR3 protein. The table shows over 700,000 distinct CDR3 sequences, with roughly 40% occurring only once.

Sequencing used blood. The chain links TRBV29-1 to TRBJ2-5; either TRBD1 or TRBD2 may fit D (6 bases each). The TCR was taken from a man aged 18-30 years with Graves' hyperthyroidism. CDR3: CSAEGGSETQYF. The CDR3 DNA sequence: TGCAGCGCCGAGGGGGGTTCAGAGACCCAGTACTTC. Variable domain in full (rest from reference TRBV29-1 and TRBJ2-5): SAVISQKPSRDICQRGTSLTIQCQVDSQVTMMFWYRQQPGQSLTLIATANQGSEATYESGFVIDKFPISRPNLTFSTLTVSNMSPEDSSIYLCSAEGGSETQYFGPGTRLLVL.